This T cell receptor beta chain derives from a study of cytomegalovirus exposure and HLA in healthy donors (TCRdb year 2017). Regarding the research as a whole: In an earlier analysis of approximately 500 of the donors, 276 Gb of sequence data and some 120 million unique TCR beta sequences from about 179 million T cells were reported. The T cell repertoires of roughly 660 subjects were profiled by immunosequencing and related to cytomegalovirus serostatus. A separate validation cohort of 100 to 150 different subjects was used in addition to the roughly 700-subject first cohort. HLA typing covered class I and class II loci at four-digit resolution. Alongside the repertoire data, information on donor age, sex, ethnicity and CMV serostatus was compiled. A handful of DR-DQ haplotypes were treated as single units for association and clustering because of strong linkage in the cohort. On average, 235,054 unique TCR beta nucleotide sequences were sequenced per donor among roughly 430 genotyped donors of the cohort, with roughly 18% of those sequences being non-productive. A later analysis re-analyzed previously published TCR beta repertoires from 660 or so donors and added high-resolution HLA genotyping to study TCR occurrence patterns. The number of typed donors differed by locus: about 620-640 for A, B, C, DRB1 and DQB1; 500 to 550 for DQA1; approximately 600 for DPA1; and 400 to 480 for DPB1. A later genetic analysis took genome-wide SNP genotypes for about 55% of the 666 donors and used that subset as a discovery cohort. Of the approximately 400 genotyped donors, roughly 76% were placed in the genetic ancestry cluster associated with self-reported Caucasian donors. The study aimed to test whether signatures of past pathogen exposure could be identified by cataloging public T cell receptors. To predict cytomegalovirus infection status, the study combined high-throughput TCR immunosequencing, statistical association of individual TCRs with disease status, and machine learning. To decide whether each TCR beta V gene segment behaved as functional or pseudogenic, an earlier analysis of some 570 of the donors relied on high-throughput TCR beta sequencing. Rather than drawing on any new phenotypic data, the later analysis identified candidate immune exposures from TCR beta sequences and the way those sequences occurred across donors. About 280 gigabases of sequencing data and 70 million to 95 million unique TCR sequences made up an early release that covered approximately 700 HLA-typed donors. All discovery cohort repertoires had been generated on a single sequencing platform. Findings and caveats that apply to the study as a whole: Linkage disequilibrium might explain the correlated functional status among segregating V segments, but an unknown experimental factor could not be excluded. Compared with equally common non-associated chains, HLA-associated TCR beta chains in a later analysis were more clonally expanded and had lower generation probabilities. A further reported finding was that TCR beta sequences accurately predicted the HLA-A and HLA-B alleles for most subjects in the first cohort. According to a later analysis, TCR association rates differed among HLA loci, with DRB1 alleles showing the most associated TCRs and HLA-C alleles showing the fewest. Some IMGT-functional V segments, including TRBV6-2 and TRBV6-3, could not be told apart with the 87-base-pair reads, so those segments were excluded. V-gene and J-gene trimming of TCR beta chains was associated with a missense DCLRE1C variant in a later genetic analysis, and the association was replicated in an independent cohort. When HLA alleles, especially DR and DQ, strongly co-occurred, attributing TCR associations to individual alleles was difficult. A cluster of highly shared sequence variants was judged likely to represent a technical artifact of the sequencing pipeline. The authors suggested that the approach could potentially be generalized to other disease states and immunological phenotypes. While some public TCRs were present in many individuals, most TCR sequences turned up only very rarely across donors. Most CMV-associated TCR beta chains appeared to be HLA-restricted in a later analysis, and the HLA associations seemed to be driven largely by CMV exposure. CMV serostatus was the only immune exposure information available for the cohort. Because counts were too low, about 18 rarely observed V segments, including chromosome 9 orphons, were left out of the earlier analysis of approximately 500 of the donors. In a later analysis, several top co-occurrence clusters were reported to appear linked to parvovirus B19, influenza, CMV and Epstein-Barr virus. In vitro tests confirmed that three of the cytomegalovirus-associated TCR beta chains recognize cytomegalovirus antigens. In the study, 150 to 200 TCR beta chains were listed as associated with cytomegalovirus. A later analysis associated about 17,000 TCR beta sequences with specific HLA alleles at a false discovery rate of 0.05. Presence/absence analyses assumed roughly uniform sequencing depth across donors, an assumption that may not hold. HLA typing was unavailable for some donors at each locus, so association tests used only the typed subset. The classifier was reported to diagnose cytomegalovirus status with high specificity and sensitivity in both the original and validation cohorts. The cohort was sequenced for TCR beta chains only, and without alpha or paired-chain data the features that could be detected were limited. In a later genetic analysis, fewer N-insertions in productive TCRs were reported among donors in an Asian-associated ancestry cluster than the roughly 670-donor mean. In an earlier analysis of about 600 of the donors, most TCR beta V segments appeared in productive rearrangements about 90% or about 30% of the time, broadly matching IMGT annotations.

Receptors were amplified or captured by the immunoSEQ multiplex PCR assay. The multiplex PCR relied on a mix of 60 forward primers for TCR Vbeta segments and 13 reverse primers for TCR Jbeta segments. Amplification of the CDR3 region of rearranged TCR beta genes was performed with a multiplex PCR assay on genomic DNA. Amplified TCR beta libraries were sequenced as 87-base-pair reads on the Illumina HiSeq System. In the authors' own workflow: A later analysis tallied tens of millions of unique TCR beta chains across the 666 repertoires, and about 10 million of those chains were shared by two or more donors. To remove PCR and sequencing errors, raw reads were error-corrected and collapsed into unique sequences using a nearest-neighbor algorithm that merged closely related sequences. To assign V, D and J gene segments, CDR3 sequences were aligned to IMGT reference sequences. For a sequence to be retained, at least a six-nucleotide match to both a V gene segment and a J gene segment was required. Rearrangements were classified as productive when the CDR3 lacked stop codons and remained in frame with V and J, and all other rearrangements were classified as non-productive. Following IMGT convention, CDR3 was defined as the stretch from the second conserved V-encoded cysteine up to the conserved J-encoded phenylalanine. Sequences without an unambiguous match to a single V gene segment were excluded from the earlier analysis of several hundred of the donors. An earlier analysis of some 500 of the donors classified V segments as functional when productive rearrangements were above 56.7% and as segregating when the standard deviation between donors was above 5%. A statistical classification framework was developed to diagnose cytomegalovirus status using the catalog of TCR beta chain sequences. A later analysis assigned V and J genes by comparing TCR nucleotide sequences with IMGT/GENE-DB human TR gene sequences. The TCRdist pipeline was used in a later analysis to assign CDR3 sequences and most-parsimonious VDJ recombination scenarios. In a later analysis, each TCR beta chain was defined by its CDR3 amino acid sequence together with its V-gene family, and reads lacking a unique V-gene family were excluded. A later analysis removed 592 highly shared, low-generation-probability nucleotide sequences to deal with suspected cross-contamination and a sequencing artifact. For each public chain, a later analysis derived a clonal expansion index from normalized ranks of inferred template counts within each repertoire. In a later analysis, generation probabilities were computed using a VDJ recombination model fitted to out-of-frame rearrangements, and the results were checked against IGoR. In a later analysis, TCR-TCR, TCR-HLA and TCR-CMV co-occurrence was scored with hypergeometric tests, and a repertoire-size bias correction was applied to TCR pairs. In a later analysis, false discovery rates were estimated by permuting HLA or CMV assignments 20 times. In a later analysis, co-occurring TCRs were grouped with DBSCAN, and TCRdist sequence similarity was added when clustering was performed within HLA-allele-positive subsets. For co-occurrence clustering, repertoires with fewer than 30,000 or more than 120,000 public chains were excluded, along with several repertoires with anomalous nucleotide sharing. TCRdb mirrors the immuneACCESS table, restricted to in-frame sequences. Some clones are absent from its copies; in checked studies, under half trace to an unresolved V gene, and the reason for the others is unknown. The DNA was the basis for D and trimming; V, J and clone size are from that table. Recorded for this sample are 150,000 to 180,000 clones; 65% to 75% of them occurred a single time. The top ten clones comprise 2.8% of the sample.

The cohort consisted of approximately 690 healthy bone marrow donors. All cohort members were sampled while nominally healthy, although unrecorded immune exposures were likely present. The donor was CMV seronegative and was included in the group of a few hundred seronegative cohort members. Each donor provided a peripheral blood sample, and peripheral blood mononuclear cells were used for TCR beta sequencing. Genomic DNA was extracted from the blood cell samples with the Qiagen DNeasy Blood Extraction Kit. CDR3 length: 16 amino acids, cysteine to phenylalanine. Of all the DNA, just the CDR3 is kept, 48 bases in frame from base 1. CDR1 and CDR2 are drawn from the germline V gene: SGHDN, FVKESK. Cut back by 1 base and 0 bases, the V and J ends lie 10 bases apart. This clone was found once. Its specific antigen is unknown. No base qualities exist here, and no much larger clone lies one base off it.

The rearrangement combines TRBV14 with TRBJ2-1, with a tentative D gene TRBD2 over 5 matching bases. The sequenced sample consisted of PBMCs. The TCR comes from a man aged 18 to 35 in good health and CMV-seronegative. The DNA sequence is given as TGTGCCAGCAGCCAAGGGTGGACTCTCTCCTACAATGAGCAGTTCTTC. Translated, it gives CASSQGWTLSYNEQFF.